This T cell receptor beta chain was documented in a study of blood T cell repertoires in COVID-19. For the study at large: Nucleic acid was either cDNA or gDNA, and it came from T cells, B-cell-depleted T cells, or PBMCs.

As for this clone: Distinct nucleotide sequences in the sample also encode this CDR3.

Original analysis: Estimation of nucleated cell counts was performed using reference gene primer amplification. Generated by immunoSEQ multiplex PCR, the TCRdb table keeps only in-frame clones and is missing some. V, J and clone size are taken as reported in that table, and D and trimming were inferred from the DNA itself. The sample has 100,000 to 110,000 clones, 85% seen once. Sequencing was done on a sample of peripheral blood. The source is a human donor in a cohort sampled during active COVID-19.

This chain's CDR3 is CASSLSGGRTGELFF. The DNA for the CDR3 is TGTGCCAGCAGCTTATCAGGGGGCCGGACCGGGGAGCTGTTTTTT. The rearrangement joins TRBV11-2 to TRBJ2-2; the match to TRBD1 covers 8 bases. The CDR3 consists of 15 residues. Germline V gene data show CDR1 as SGHAT and CDR2 as FQNNGV. Trimming removed 2 bases from V and 5 bases from J; junction bases left unmatched: 4.